This T cell receptor (beta chain) originates from a study of tumor-infiltrating lymphocytes in localized non-small cell lung cancer (dated by TCRdb to about 2021). General notes on the study: The cohort included patients whose samples were collected after neoadjuvant chemotherapy, as well as both smokers and never-smokers and several histologies. From each patient came resected tumor tissue plus uninvolved lung tissue from that same patient, and the uninvolved lung tissue was described as non-adjacent to the tumor. TCR sequencing was one of several integrated assays, alongside flow cytometry, multiplex immunofluorescence, RNA-seq, exome sequencing and proteomics, applied to the same patients. In total, the ICON cohort consisted of more than 120 surgical patients with localized non-small cell lung cancer who had their tumors resected. For more than 45 patients, immunoSEQ T-cell fraction was compared between paired tumor and uninvolved lung. Summary of the overall study and its limitations: Because different assays used different pieces of the same tissue, technical variation could not be distinguished from intratumor heterogeneity. No difference in TCR-derived T-cell fraction was observed between the flow cytometry-defined immunotypes IM1 (good prognosis) and IM2 (poor prognosis). Higher T cell infiltration in tumors than in uninvolved lung tissue was supported by TCRbeta sequencing, consistent with immunofluorescence CD3 counts. Since assay coverage differed from patient to patient depending on how much tissue was available, TCR sequencing was done for only a subset of the cohort.

Notes on this clone: There is no known antigen for this receptor. One base away there is no much larger clone; base qualities are not given.

ICON enrollment began in 2016, and the last patient was enrolled in 2018. From a subcohort of around 78 patients, fresh tumor and matched uninvolved tissue were collected for in-depth immune analyses, including TCR sequencing. No cell sorting was done, and TCR sequencing was instead run on DNA isolated from bulk tissue. The CDR3 sequence holds 14 residues, the cysteine and phenylalanine included. Left in the record is the CDR3 DNA by itself, 42 bases read in frame from the first base. V is shortened by 1 base, J by 0 bases, and the region joining them spans 7 bases. CDR1 and CDR2 were assigned from the germline V gene as SGHTA and FQGNSA. The T-cell fraction in tumor and uninvolved lung tissue was obtained from TCR sequencing using the immunoSEQ assay. In the authors' own workflow: To analyze survival, patients were divided into a high T-cell fraction group (upper tertile) and a low T-cell fraction group (lower two tertiles), and the two groups were compared using a log-rank test. A signed-rank test was used to check for differences in T-cell fraction between paired tumor and uninvolved lung. Here the immuneACCESS table is served through TCRdb, limited to in-frame sequences with V and J called. Missing clones are a known gap in these copies; in checked studies unresolved V genes cover under half, and the rest lacks a known reason. V, J and clone size are those of that table, while D and trimming were read from the DNA. For this sample there are 5,800 or so clones; 71% appear just once. The ten largest clones add up to 6.5% of the sample.

Sequencing was performed on uninvolved lung tissue not adjacent to the tumor. This receptor was taken from a human donor with non-small cell lung cancer. In this chain, TRBV7-2 is recombined with TRBJ2-7; 6 matching bases give a weak D call of TRBD1. The CDR3 loop reads CASSLEGVSYEQYF. The DNA is TGTGCCAGCAGCTTAGAGGGGGTCTCCTACGAGCAGTACTTC.